This paragraph reports one T cell receptor (beta chain). As originally analysed: Nucleated cell counts were estimated from reference gene primer amplification. TCRdb's table, derived via immunoSEQ multiplex PCR, lists solely in-frame clones and lacks some. The V and J calls and clone size are taken from that table; D and trimming were inferred from the DNA. The table lists approximately 96,000 clones, 81% of them singletons. The data belong to a study of blood T cell repertoires in COVID-19. Study summary: Donors in the United States, Italy and Spain gave samples during acute or convalescent COVID-19. Sources were T cells, B-cell-depleted T cells, or PBMCs; the material itself was cDNA or gDNA.

This CDR3 has 14 amino acids. Deletions cut 0 bases from V and 0 bases from J, with 5 bases between. Germline-derived CDR1 and CDR2 are SGHRS and YFSETQ. The chain joins TRBV5-1 to TRBJ2-3, with TRBD2 as a possible D gene (5 bases). The source of this sequence is a woman aged 80 or over with acute or convalescent COVID-19. Sequenced material: peripheral blood. The chain's CDR3 is CASSLGTSTDTQYF. The CDR3 coding sequence is TGCGCCAGCAGCTTGGGGACTAGCACAGATACGCAGTATTTT.